This TCR beta chain originates from a study of blood T cell repertoires in COVID-19. About the study: Sites across the United States, Italy and Spain contributed samples from acute and convalescent COVID-19. The cDNA or gDNA used as material had been derived from T cells, B-cell-depleted T cells, or PBMCs.

In the authors' methods: Scientists estimated how many nucleated cells there were by amplifying reference gene primers. Measured with immunoSEQ multiplex PCR; TCRdb has only the in-frame clones, and not every one. D and trimming come from the DNA, and the V and J calls and clone size come from that table. The data contain hundreds of thousands of clones, roughly 82% of them singletons. Enrolment of Seattle patients took place during active infection, and they were followed longitudinally. The sequenced material came from peripheral blood. The receptor was derived from a woman older than 75 with COVID-19, enrolled during active disease.

This chain's CDR3 is CASSHNRVVETQYF. The CDR3 DNA follows: TGCGCCAGCAGCCATAACAGGGTAGTGGAGACCCAGTACTTC. The rearrangement uses TRBV4-3 and TRBJ2-5; tentatively, D is TRBD1 (6 bases). Germline values: CDR1 LGHNA, CDR2 YSLEER. This CDR3 is 14 amino acids long. Trimming cost V 3 bases and J 5 bases, with 13 bases left between them.